This paragraph covers one T cell receptor beta chain sequence. Its specific antigen is unknown. No much larger clone exists at a distance of one base, and base qualities are not known. The data were taken from a study of control samples from healthy donors and cancer patients (dated by TCRdb to the early 2020s). Library preparation used the immunoSEQ multiplex PCR assay. TCRdb's version of the immuneACCESS table is confined to in-frame rearrangements and falls short of the full clone set. An unresolved V gene accounts for under half of the shortfall where checked; the remainder is of unknown origin. This sample comprises 150,000 or so clones, roughly 93% of them detected only once. 4.5% to 6% of the sample is held by the ten biggest clonotypes. The TCR originated in a man aged 18 to 35 in good health. Material for sequencing was blood.

This receptor carries the CDR3 CASSETTTDTQYF. DNA sequence: TGTGCCAGCAGTGAGACTACCACAGATACGCAGTATTTT. The rearranged segments are TRBV6-4 and TRBJ2-3, with TRBD2 perhaps the D gene, on 5 matching bases. The CDR3, from cysteine to phenylalanine, totals 13 residues. The CDR3 DNA has 39 bases and is translated from base 1. At the junction V is shortened by 3 bases and J by 2 bases, with 6 bases in between. Looking up the germline V gene yields CDR1 MRHNA and CDR2 SNTAGT.